The following is a TCR beta chain sequence with its context. Its antigen is as yet unknown. This specimen belongs to a study of cytomegalovirus exposure and HLA in healthy donors. Study results and caveats: Versus the roughly 640-donor mean, an Asian-associated ancestry cluster reportedly showed fewer N-insertions in a later analysis. There were a few CMV-associated chains whose specificity for CMV antigens was confirmed in vitro. As a later analysis showed, a missense DCLRE1C variant was linked to trimming of TCR beta V- and J-genes.

In the PCR, 60 Vbeta and 13 Jbeta primers were used. Authors' methods: About 12 million of tens of millions of unique TCR beta chains were shared, per a later count. Repertoires were generated with immunoSEQ multiplex PCR, while TCRdb's copy carries only in-frame clones and drops some. V, J and clone size derive from that table, while D and trimming were established from the DNA sequence. The data show more than 100,000 clones, with 75% to 85% seen just once and 1.8% held by the top ten. CDR1 is MNHEY, CDR2 SVGAGI, per germline. The CDR3 contains 15 residues. Trimming pared 2 bases from V and 4 bases from J, leaving 15 bases between.

The gene calls are TRBV6-5 and TRBJ2-7; D might be TRBD2 (5 bases). This receptor was obtained from a female donor in good health and CMV-seropositive. The sample consisted of PBMCs. DNA for the CDR3: TGTGCCAGCAGTTACCAAGAGGTAGGGAGTTACGAGCAGTACTTC. Translating gives CASSYQEVGSYEQYF.